This T cell receptor beta chain was sequenced during a study of shared clonotypes between healthy human individuals. CDR1 SQVTM and CDR2 ANQGSEA come from the germline V gene. The J segment lost 5 bases and the V segment lost 1 base, leaving 13 bases of the junction unmatched. The CDR3 runs to 16 residues. Assay used: immunoSEQ multiplex PCR; TCRdb lists only in-frame clones, some missing. The repertoire consists of 1.5 million to 2.5 million clones, with over 85% occurring once and the leading ten covering roughly 1%. The naive CD8 fraction comprised CD45RO-negative cells positively selected for CCR7 and excluded terminally differentiated effector memory CD45RA+ cells.

Sequencing was performed on naive CD8+ T cells sorted from blood. This receptor was identified in a man younger than 30 in good health. This chain joins TRBV29-1 and TRBJ2-7, with 8 bases aligning to TRBD1. This chain's CDR3 is CSVEGGAGTGTNEQYF. CDR3 DNA: TGCAGCGTTGAAGGGGGGGCCGGGACAGGAACCAACGAGCAGTACTTC.